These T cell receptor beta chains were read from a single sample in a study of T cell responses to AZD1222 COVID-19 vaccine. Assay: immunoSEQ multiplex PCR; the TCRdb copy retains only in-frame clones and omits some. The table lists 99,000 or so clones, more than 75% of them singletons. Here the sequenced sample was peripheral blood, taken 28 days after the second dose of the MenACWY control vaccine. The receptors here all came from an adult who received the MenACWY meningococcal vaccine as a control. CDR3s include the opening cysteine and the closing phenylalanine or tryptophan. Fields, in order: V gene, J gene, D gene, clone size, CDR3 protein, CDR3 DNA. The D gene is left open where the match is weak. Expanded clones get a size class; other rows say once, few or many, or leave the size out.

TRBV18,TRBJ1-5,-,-,CASSTGMADSNQPQHF,TGTGCCAGCTCAACGGGTATGGCAGATAGCAATCAGCCCCAGCATTTT
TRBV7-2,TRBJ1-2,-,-,CASSPTTDGYTF,TGTGCCAGCAGCCCGACGACAGATGGCTACACCTTC
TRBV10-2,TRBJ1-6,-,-,CASSRGQLVLHF,TGCGCCAGCAGCCGGGGACAACTTGTCCTCCACTTT
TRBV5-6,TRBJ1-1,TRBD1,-,CASSLQGAEAFF,TGTGCCAGCAGCTTACAGGGGGCTGAAGCTTTCTTT
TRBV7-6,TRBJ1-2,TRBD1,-,CASSPRYRGEGGYTF,TGTGCCAGCAGCCCCCGGTACAGGGGGGAAGGTGGCTACACCTTC
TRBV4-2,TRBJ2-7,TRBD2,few,CASSPGGTKYEQYF,TGTGCCAGCAGCCCCGGGGGGACGAAATACGAGCAGTACTTC
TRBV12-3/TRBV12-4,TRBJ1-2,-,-,CASSFDYGYTF,TGTGCCAGCAGTTTCGACTATGGCTACACCTTC
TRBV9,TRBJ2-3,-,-,CASSVDPDTQYF,TGTGCCAGCAGCGTAGACCCCGATACGCAGTATTTT
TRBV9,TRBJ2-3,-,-,CASSVAAGTTDTQCF,-
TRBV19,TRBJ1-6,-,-,CASSIDHQVGTSPLHF,TGTGCCAGTAGTATAGACCACCAGGTCGGAACTTCACCCCTCCACTTT
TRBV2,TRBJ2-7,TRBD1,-,CASSPDRDTYEQYF,TGTGCCAGCAGTCCGGACAGGGACACCTACGAGCAGTACTTC
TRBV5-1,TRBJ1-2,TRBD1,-,CASSLGQGGIGYTF,TGCGCCAGCAGCTTGGGACAGGGCGGTATAGGCTACACCTTC